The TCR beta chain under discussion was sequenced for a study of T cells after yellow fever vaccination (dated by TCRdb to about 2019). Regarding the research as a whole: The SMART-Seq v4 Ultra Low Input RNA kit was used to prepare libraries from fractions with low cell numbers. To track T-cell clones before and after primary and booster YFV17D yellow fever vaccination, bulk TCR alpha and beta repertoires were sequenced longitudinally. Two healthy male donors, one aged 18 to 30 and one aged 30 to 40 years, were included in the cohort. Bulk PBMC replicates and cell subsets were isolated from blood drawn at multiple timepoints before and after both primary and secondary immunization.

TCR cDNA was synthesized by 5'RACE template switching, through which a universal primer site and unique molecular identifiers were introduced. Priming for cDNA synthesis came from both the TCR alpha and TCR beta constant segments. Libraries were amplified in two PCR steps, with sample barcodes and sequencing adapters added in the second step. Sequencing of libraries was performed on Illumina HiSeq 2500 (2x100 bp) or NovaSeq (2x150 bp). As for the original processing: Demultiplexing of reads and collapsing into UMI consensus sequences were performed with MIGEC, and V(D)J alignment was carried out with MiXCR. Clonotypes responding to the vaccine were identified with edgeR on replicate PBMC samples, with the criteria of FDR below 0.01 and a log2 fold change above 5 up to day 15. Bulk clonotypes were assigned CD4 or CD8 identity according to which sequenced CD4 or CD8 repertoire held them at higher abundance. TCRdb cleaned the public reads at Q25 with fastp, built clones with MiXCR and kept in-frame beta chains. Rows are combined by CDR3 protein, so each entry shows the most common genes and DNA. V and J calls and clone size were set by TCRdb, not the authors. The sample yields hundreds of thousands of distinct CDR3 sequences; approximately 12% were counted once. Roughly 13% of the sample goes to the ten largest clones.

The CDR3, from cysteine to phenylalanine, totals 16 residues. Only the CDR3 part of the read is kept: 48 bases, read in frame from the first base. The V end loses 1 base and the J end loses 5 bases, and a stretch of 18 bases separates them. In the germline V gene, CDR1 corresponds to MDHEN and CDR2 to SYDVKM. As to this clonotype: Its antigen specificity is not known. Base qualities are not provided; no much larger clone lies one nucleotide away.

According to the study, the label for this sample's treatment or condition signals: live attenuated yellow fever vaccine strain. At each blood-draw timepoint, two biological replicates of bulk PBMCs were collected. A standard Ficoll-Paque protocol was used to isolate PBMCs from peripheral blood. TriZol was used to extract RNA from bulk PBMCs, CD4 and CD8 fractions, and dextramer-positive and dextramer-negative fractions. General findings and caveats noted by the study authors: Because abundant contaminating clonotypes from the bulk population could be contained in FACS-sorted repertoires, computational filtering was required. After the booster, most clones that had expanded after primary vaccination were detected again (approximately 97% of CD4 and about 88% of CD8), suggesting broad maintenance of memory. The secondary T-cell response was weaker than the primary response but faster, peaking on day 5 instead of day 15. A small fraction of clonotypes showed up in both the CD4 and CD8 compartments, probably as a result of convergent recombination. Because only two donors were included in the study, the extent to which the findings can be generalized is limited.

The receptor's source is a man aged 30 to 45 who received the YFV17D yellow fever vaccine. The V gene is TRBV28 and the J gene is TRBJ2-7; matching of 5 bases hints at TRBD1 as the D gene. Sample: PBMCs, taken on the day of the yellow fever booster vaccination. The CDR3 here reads CASSLYRKQAPNEQYF. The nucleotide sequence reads TGTGCCAGCAGTTTATACAGAAAACAGGCCCCGAACGAGCAGTACTTC.